Listed here are 15 T cell receptor beta chains from one sample, sequenced in a study of high-grade serous ovarian cancer treatment subgroups (dated by TCRdb to the early 2020s). Libraries were constructed by the immunoSEQ multiplex PCR assay. This immuneACCESS table, as held by TCRdb, lists in-frame sequences with V and J called but not all clones. Of the missing ones, under half trace to an unresolved V gene in checked studies; the others have no known cause. A total of fewer than 7,000 clones appear in this sample, about three quarters of them only once. The ten largest clones capture less than 9% of the sample. Collection of tumor samples took place before definitive surgery or chemotherapy. The sequenced material came from tumor tissue. These TCRs come from a human donor with high-grade serous ovarian cancer.

The chain uses TRBV30 and TRBJ2-7; D not certain. Per the germline V gene, CDR1 is GTSNPN and CDR2 is SVGIG (reference sequence). V lost 2 bases to trimming and J lost 3 bases, with 8 bases between them. The CDR3 consists of 12 residues. The CDR3: CAWSPLLYEQYF. The CDR3 nucleotides are TGTGCCTGGAGTCCACTACTCTACGAGCAGTACTTC.

The CDR3 coding sequence is TGTGCCAGCAAGAACACAGGGGGCACTGAAGCTTTCTTT. It translates to CASKNTGGTEAFF. The gene calls are TRBV6-4 and TRBJ1-1; TRBD1 matches 8 bases. Germline V gene data show CDR1 as MRHNA and CDR2 as SNTAGT. V shed 7 bases, J shed 4 bases, and the junction held 5 bases outside the gene matches. The CDR3 covers 13 residues.

The chain joins TRBV30 to TRBJ2-5; D might be TRBD1 or TRBD2, each matching 5 bases. Germline CDR1 reads GTSNPN; CDR2 reads SVGIG (reference sequence). This CDR3 spans 11 amino acids. With 2 bases removed from V and 10 bases from J, the gap between germline ends came to 11 bases. CDR3 residues: CAWSLGDGQYF. DNA of the CDR3: TGTGCCTGGAGTTTGGGGGACGGCCAGTACTTC.

J is TRBJ1-5 and V is TRBV4-2; D call uncertain. The CDR3 totals 13 residues. Trimming cost V 4 bases and J 2 bases, with 6 bases left between them. Germline V lookup: CDR1 LGHNA, CDR2 YNFKEQ. The CDR3 region is CASSRGGNQPQHF. In DNA, the CDR3 is TGTGCCAGCAGCCGCGGGGGCAATCAGCCCCAGCATTTT.

The rearrangement joins TRBV18 to TRBJ2-7; D perhaps matches TRBD1 (5 bases). Per germline, CDR1 KGHSH and CDR2 LQKENI. V was clipped by 4 bases and J by 5 bases, with 9 bases between them. The CDR3 covers 12 residues. CDR3 in amino acids: CASSRRQNEQYF. CDR3 coding DNA: TGTGCCAGCTCACGCAGACAGAACGAGCAGTACTTC.

In DNA form, the CDR3 reads TGCGCCAGCAGCTTGGTAGGGAAGGGGGCCAATGAGCAGTTCTTC. It specifies CASSLVGKGANEQFF. The rearrangement uses TRBV5-1 and TRBJ2-1; 7 nucleotides agree with TRBD1. V was pared by 0 bases and J by 6 bases, with 6 bases of the junction left unmatched. Per germline, CDR1 SGHRS and CDR2 YFSETQ. The CDR3 loop spans 15 amino acids.

This chain uses TRBV9 with TRBJ2-7, with D maybe TRBD2 (8 bases). V was cut by 4 bases and J by 6 bases, with 29 bases left in between. Looked up from germline, CDR1 is SGDLS and CDR2 is YYNGEE. The CDR3 length is 18 residues. This CDR3 is CASSPGGGARDSALEQYF. In DNA, the CDR3 is TGTGCCAGCAGCCCCGGGGGGGGAGCACGGGACAGCGCGCTCGAGCAGTACTTC.

The J gene is TRBJ2-5, the V gene TRBV5-1, with 9 bases that match TRBD1. J lost 1 base, V lost 3 bases, and 4 bases had no gene match. CDR1 and CDR2 (germline): SGHRS, YFSETQ. The CDR3 is 15 amino acids. In nucleotides, the CDR3 is TGCGCCAGCAGCTCAACAGGGGGCTTCCAAGAGACCCAGTACTTC. Translating it yields CASSSTGGFQETQYF.

This clone occurred a few times. The chain joins TRBV18 to TRBJ1-6; 9 bases map to TRBD1. Per germline, CDR1 KGHSH and CDR2 LQKENI. V lost 6 bases and J lost 5; bases outside the gene matches: 2. The CDR3 loop spans 14 amino acids. CDR3 bases: TGTGCCAGCTCGGGACAGGGAAATAATTCACCCCTCCACTTT. This sequence encodes CASSGQGNNSPLHF.

This clone showed up just a few times. V is TRBV6-1 and J is TRBJ1-1; tentatively, D is TRBD1 (5 bases). V lost 7 bases, J lost 6 bases, and 21 bases lay in between. The CDR3 sequence is 15 residues long. Germline-derived CDR1 and CDR2 are MNHNS and SASEGT. In DNA, the CDR3 is TGTGCCAGCAAAGGGAATCTCATCAGGGAAGCTGAAGCTTTCTTT. Its protein product is CASKGNLIREAEAFF.

The chain combines TRBV5-1 with TRBJ1-1; no clear D. This CDR3 has 15 residues. In germline, CDR1 is SGHRS, CDR2 YFSETQ. V lost 7 bases and J lost 0, with 16 bases in between. Written as DNA, the CDR3 is TGCGCCAGCCGGACTTGGCGTTCCATGAACACTGAAGCTTTCTTT. The encoded protein is CASRTWRSMNTEAFF.

The chain employs TRBV5-1 and TRBJ2-1; D is perhaps TRBD2 (6 bases). Germline-derived CDR1 and CDR2 are SGHRS and YFSETQ. This CDR3 is built from 16 residues. V lost 4 bases to trimming and J lost 7 bases, with 21 bases between them. CDR3 DNA: TGCGCCAGCAGCCAAATTAGCGGTGAGGTCAGGAATGAGCAGTTCTTC. This gives the protein CASSQISGEVRNEQFF.

The CDR3 sequence is CASSPGGFGYTF. CDR3 coding DNA: TGTGCCAGCAGCCCGGGGGGGTTTGGCTACACCTTC. The V and J genes are TRBV11-2 and TRBJ1-2, with a tentative D call TRBD1 (5 bases). Trimming shortened V by 5 bases and J by 7 bases, and 11 bases separated the two germline ends. Germline lookup yields CDR1 SGHAT and CDR2 FQNNGV. The CDR3 runs to 12 residues.

The chain uses TRBV5-4 and TRBJ2-3, with a weak D call TRBD2 (5 bases). V was clipped by 4 bases and J by 4 bases, with 16 bases between them. This CDR3 comprises 15 residues. Germline V gene data show CDR1 as SGHNT and CDR2 as YYREEE (reference sequence). The CDR3 DNA follows: TGTGCCAGCAGCCTGCGGCTAGCTGGCCCAGATACGCAGTATTTT. This translates into CASSLRLAGPDTQYF.

This clone was recorded only once. This chain joins TRBV2 and TRBJ2-1; TRBD1 aligns across 11 bases. Trimming took 7 bases from V and 7 from J; bases not matched to a gene: 3. This CDR3 comprises 13 residues. Germline V gene lookup returns CDR1 SNHLY and CDR2 FYNNEI. The CDR3 reads CASTGQGGNEQFF. CDR3 nucleotide sequence: TGTGCCAGCACGGGACAGGGGGGAAATGAGCAGTTCTTC. Complete variable domain (other parts from reference TRBV2 and TRBJ2-1): EPEVTQTPSHQVTQMGQEVILRCVPISNHLYFYWYRQILGQKVEFLVSFYNNEISEKSEIFDDQFSVERPDGSNFTLKIRSTKLEDSAMYFCASTGQGGNEQFFGPGTRLTVL.